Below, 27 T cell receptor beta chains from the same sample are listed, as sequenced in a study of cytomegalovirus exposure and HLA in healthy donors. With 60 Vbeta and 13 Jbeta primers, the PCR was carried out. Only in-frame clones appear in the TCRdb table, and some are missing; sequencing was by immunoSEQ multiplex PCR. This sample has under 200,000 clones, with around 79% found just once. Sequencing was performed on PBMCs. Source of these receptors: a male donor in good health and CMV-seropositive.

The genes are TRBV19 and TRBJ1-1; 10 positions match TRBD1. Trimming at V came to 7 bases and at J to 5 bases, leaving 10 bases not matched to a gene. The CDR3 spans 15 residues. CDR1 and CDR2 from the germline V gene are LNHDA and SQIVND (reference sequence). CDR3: CASNMLGQGETEAFF. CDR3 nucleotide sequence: TGTGCCAGTAACATGCTTGGACAGGGGGAGACTGAAGCTTTCTTT.

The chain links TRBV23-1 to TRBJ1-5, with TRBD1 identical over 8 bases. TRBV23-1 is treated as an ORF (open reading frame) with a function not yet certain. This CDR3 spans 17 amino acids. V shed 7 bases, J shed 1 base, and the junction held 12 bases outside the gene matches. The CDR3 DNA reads TGCGCCAGCAACCTCTCGACAGGGGCGGAAAGCAATCAGCCCCAGCATTTT. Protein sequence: CASNLSTGAESNQPQHF.

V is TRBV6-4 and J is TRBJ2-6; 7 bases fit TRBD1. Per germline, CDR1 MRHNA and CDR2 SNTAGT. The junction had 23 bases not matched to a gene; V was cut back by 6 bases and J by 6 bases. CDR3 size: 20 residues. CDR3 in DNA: TGTGCCAGCAGCGCTATCGGACAGGCCACCTACTCTGGGGCGGCCAACGTCCTGACTTTC. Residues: CASSAIGQATYSGAANVLTF.

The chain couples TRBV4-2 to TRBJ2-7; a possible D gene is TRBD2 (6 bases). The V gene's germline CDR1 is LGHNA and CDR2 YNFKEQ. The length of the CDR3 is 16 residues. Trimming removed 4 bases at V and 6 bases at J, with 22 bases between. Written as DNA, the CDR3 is TGTGCCAGCAGCCGGGACTTAGGGGTTTTGGGCCTCGAGCAGTACTTC. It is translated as CASSRDLGVLGLEQYF.

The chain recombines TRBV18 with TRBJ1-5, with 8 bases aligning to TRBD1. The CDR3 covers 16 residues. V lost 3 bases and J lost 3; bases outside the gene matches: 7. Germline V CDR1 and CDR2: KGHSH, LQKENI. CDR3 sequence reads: CASSPPGDRYNQPQHF. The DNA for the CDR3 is TGTGCCAGCTCACCTCCAGGGGACAGGTACAATCAGCCCCAGCATTTT.

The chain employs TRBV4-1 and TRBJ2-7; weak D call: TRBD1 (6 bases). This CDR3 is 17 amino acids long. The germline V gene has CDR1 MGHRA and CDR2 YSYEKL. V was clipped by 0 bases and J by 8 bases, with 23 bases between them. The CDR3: CASSQDLKQGITYKQYF. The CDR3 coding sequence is TGCGCCAGCAGCCAAGATCTTAAACAGGGAATTACGTACAAGCAGTACTTC.

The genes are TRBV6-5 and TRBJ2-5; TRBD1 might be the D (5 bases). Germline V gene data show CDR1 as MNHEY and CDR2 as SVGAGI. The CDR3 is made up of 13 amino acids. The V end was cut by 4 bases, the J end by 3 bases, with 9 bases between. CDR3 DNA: TGTGCCAGCAGTTTTGACAGAGAAGAGACCCAGTACTTC. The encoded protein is CASSFDREETQYF.

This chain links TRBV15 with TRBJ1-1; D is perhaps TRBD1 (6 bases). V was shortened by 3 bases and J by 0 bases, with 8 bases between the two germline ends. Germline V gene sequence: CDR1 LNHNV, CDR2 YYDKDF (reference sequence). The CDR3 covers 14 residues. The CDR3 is CATSRDRMNTEAFF. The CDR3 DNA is TGTGCCACCAGCAGGGACAGAATGAACACTGAAGCTTTCTTT.

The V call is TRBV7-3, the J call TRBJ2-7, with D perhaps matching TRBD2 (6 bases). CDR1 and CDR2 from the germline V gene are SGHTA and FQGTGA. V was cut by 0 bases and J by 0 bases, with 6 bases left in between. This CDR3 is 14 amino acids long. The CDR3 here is CASSLTDYSYEQYF. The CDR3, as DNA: TGTGCCAGCAGCTTAACGGACTACTCCTACGAGCAGTACTTC.

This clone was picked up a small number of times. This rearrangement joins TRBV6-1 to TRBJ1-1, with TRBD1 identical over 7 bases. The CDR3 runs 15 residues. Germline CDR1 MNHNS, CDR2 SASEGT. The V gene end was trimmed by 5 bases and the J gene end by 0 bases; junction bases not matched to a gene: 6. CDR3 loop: CASSPTGTVNTEAFF. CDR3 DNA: TGTGCCAGCAGTCCAACCGGGACAGTGAACACTGAAGCTTTCTTT.

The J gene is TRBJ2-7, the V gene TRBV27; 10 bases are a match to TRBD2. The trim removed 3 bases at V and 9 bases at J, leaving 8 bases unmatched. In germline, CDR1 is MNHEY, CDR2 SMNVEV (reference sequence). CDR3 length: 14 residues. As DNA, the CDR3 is TGTGCCAGCAGTTTGCAAGGACTAGCGGTTGCGCAGTACTTC. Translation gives CASSLQGLAVAQYF.

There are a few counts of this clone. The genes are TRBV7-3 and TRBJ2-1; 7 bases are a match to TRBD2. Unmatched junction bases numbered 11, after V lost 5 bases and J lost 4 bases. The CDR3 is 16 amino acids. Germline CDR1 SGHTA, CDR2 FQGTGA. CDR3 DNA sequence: TGTGCCAGCAGCACCTCCGGGGGGATGGGGTACAATGAGCAGTTCTTC. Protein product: CASSTSGGMGYNEQFF.

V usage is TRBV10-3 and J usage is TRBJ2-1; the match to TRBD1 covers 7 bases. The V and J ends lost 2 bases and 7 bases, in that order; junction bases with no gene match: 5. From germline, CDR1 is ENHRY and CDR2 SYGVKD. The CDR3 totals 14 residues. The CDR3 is CAISEAGTVNEQFF. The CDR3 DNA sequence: TGTGCCATCAGTGAGGCCGGGACAGTAAATGAGCAGTTCTTC.

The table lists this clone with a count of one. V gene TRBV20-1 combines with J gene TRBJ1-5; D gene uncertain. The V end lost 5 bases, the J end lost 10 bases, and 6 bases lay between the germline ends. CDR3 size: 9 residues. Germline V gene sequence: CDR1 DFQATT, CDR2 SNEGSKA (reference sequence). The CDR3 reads CSAGKPQHF. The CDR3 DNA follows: TGCAGTGCTGGCAAACCCCAGCATTTT.

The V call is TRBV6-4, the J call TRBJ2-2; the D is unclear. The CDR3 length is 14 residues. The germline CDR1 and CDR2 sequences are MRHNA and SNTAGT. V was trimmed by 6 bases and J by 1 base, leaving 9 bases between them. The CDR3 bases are TGTGCCAGCAGACTCGACTTGAACACCGGGGAGCTGTTTTTT. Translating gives CASRLDLNTGELFF.

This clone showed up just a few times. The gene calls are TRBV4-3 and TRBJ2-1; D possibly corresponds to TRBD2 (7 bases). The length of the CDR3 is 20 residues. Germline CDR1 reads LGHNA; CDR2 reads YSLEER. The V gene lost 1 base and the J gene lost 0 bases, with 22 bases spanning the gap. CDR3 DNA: TGCGCCAGCAGCCAAGTAAGGGGGGGCAACACACTTAGCTCCTACAATGAGCAGTTCTTC. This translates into CASSQVRGGNTLSSYNEQFF.

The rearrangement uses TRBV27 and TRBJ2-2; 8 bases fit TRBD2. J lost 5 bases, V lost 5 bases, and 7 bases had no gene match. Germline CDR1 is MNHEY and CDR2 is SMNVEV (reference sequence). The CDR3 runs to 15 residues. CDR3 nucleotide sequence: TGTGCCAGCAGTAGGTTAGCGGGACATACCGGGGAGCTGTTTTTT. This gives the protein CASSRLAGHTGELFF.

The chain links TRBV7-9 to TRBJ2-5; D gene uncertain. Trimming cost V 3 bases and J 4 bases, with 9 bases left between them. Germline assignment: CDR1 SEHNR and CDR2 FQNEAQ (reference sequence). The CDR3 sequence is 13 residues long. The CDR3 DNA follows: TGTGCCAGCAGCTTCTCGACACTAGAGACCCAGTACTTC. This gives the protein CASSFSTLETQYF.

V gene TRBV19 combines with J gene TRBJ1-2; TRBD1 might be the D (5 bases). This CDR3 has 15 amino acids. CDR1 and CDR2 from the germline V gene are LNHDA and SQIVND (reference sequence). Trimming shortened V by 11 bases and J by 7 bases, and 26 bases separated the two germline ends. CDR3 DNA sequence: TGTGCCGGGCCCGCCGGGAATTGGGGCGGGGGTGGCTACACCTTC. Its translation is CAGPAGNWGGGGYTF.

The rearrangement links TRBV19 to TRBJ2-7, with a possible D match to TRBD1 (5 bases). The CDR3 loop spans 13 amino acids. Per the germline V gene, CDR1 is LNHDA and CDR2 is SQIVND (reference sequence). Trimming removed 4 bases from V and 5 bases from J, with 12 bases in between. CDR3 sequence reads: CASSTVVGHEQYF. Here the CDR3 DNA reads TGTGCCAGTAGTACGGTCGTGGGGCACGAGCAGTACTTC. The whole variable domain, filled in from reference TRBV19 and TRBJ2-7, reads DGGITQSPKYLFRKEGQNVTLSCEQNLNHDAMYWYRQDPGQGLRLIYYSQIVNDFQKGDIAEGYSVSREKKESFPLTVTSAQKNPTAFYLCASSTVVGHEQYFGPGTRLTVT.

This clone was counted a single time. The chain's CDR3 is CASGPRSGSGNEQFF. In DNA form, the CDR3 reads TGTGCTAGTGGCCCCCGTAGCGGGAGTGGCAATGAGCAGTTCTTC. The chain combines TRBV12-5 with TRBJ2-1, with TRBD2 matching 9 bases. The ends lost 6 bases at V and 6 bases at J; junction bases unmatched: 9. Germline CDR1 reads LGHNT; CDR2 reads FRNRAP. The CDR3 runs 15 residues.

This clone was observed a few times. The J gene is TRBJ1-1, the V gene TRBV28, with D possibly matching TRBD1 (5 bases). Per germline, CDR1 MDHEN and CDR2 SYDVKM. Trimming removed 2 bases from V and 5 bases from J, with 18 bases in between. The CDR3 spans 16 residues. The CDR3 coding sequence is TGTGCCAGCAGTTTACCCGAGGGACGCGGGGAGACTGAAGCTTTCTTT. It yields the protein CASSLPEGRGETEAFF. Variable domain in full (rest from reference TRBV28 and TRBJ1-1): DVKVTQSSRYLVKRTGEKVFLECVQDMDHENMFWYRQDPGLGLRLIYFSYDVKMKEKGDIPEGYSVSREKKERFSLILESASTNQTSMYLCASSLPEGRGETEAFFGQGTRLTVV.

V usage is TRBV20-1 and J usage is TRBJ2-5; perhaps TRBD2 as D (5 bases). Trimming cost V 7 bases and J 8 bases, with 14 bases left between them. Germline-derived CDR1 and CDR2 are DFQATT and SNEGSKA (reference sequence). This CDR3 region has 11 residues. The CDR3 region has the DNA TGCAGTGGGGTGGACCGGGAAACCCAGTACTTC. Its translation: CSGVDRETQYF.

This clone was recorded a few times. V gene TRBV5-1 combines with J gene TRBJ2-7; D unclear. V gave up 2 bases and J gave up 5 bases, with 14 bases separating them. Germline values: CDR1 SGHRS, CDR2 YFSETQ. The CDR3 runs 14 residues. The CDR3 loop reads CASSLVPRQNEQYF. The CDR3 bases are TGCGCCAGCAGCTTAGTCCCGCGCCAAAACGAGCAGTACTTC.

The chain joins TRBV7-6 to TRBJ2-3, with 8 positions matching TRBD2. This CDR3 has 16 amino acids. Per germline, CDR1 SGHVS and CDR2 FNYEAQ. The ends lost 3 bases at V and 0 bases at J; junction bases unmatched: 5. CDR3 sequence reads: CASSFELAASTDTQYF. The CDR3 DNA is TGTGCCAGCAGCTTCGAACTAGCGGCTAGCACAGATACGCAGTATTTT.

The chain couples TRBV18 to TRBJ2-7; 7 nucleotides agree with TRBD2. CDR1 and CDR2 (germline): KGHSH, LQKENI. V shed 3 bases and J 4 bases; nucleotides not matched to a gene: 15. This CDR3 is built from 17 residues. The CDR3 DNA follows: TGTGCCAGCTCACCCGGCCTTGTGAGGACTAGACAGTACGAGCAGTACTTC. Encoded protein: CASSPGLVRTRQYEQYF. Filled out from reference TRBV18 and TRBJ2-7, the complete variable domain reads NAGVMQNPRHLVRRRGQEARLRCSPMKGHSHVYWYRQLPEEGLKFMVYLQKENIIDESGMPKERFSAEFPKEGPSILRIQQVVRGDSAAYFCASSPGLVRTRQYEQYFGPGTRLTVT.

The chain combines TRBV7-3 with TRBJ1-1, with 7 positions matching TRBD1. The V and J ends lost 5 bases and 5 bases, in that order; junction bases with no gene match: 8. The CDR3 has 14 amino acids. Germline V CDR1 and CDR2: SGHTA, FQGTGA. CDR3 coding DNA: TGTGCCAGCAGCAAGACAGGGAGGTTGACTGAAGCTTTCTTT. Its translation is CASSKTGRLTEAFF.